Below, one T cell receptor beta chain is given with its context. Clones were read by immunoSEQ multiplex PCR, and TCRdb kept only the in-frame ones, dropping some. The sample records under 700,000 clones, approximately 80% being singletons. Germline V gene sequence: CDR1 MNHNS, CDR2 SASEGT. The V gene lost 1 base and the J gene lost 3 bases, with 16 bases spanning the gap. The CDR3 is 16 amino acids. This sample is part of a study of shared T cell receptors in the human thymus. This sample also appeared in a second study, on human thymus T cells. That work contributes: Thymus tissue for the work was resected from patients undergoing corrective heart surgery. Highly overlapping thymic repertoires in unrelated individuals were reported by related research.

Specimen: thymocytes. The gene calls are TRBV6-1 and TRBJ2-7, with a weak D call TRBD1 (5 bases). This receptor was obtained from a boy in the first two years of life with a congenital heart defect. CDR3 sequence: CASSEEYPGRVYEQYF. The CDR3 coding sequence is TGTGCCAGCAGTGAAGAGTATCCTGGCAGGGTCTACGAGCAGTACTTC.